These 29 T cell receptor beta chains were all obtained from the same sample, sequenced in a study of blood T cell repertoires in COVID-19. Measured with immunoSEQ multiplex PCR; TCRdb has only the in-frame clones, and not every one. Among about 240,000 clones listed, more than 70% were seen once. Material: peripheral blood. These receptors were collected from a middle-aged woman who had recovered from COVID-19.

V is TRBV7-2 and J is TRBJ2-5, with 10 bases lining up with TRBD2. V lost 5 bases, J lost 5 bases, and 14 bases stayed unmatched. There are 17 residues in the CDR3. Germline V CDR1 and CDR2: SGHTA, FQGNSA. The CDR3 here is CASSRLGLAGVGETQYF. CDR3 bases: TGTGCCAGCAGCCGGCTGGGGCTAGCGGGAGTAGGGGAGACCCAGTACTTC.

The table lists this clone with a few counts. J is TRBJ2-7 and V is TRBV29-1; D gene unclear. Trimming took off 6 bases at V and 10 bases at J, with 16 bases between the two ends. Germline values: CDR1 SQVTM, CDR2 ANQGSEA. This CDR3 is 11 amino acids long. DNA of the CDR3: TGCAGCGTCGAGGCGAGATCCACTCAGTACTTC. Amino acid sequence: CSVEARSTQYF.

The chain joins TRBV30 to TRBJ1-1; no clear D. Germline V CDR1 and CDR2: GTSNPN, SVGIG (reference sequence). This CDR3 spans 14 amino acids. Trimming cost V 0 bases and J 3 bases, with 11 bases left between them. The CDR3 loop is CAWSVSGGYTEAFF. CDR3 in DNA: TGTGCCTGGAGTGTATCGGGCGGGTACACTGAAGCTTTCTTT.

DNA for the CDR3: TGTGCCACCAGCACAGGACTAGCGGGAGGAAGAAACACAGATACGCAGTATTTT. The encoded protein is CATSTGLAGGRNTDTQYF. This chain joins TRBV15 and TRBJ2-3, with 14 bases matching TRBD2. The CDR3 has 18 amino acids. Unmatched junction bases numbered 8, after V lost 4 bases and J lost 2 bases. Per the germline V gene, CDR1 is LNHNV and CDR2 is YYDKDF (reference sequence).

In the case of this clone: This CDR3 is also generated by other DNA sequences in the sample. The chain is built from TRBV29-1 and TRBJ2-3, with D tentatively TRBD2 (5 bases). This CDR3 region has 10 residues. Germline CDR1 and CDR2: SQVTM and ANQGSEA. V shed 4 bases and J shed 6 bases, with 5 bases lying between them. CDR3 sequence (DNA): TGCAGCGTTGGAGGGGATACGCAGTATTTT. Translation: CSVGGDTQYF.

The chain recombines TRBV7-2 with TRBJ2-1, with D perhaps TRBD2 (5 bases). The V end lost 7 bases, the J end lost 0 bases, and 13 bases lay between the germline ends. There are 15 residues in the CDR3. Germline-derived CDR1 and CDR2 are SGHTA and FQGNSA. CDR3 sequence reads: CASTADRGSYNEQFF. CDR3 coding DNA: TGTGCCAGCACCGCTGACCGGGGCTCCTACAATGAGCAGTTCTTC.

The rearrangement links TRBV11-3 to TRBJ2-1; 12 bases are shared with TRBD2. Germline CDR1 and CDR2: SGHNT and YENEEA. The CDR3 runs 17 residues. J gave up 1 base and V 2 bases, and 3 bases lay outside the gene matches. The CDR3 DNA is TGTGCCAGCAGCTTAACTAGCGGGAGGCGGTCCTACAATGAGCAGTTCTTC. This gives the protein CASSLTSGRRSYNEQFF.

CDR3 DNA sequence: TGTGCCAGCAGTTTATATGGGGCGGAAAAACTGTTTTTT. Amino acids: CASSLYGAEKLFF. The chain is built from TRBV12-3 or TRBV12-4 and TRBJ1-4, with a possible D match to TRBD1 (5 bases). The CDR3 has 13 residues. V shed 2 bases and J shed 8 bases, with 9 bases lying between them.

Written as DNA, the CDR3 is TGTGCCAGCAGCCAAGAAGCGGGGTCCTCCTACAATGAGCAGTTCTTC. Translated, it gives CASSQEAGSSYNEQFF. The gene calls are TRBV3-1 (or the pseudogene TRBV3-2) and TRBJ2-1; 7 positions match TRBD2. CDR1 is LGHDT, CDR2 YNNKEL, per germline (reference sequence). With V trimmed by 0 bases and J by 0 bases, 2 bases remained unmatched. CDR3 size: 16 residues.

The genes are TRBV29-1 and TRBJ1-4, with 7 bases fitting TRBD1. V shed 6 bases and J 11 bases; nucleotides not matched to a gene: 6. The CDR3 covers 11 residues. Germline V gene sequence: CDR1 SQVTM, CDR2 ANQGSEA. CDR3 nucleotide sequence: TGCAGCGTCGAGGGGGCGGGGAAACTGTTTTTT. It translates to CSVEGAGKLFF.

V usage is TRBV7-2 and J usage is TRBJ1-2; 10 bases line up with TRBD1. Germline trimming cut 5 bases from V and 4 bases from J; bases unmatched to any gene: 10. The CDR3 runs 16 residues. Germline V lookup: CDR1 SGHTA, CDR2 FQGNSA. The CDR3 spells CASSTVGDRGRYGYTF. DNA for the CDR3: TGTGCCAGCAGCACTGTTGGGGACAGGGGCCGCTATGGCTACACCTTC.

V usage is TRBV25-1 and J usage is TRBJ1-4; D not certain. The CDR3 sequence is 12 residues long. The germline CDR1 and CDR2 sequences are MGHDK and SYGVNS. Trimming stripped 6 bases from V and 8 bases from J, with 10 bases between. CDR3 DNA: TGTGCCAGCAGGGAGGACCGGGAAAAACTGTTTTTT. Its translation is CASREDREKLFF.

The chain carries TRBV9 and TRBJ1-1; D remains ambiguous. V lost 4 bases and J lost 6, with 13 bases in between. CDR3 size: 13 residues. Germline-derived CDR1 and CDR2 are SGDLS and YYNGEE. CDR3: CASSPITIAEAFF. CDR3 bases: TGTGCCAGCAGCCCCATCACGATAGCTGAAGCTTTCTTT.

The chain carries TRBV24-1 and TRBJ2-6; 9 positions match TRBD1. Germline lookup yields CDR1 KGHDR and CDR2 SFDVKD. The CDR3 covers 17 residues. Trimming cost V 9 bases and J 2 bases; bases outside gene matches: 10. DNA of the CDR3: TGTGCCACCGGCAGTGGGGACAGGGCAACTGGGGCCAACGTCCTGACTTTC. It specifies CATGSGDRATGANVLTF.

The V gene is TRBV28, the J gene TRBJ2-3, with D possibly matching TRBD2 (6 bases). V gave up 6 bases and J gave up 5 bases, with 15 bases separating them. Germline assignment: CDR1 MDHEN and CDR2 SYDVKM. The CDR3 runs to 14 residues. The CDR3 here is CASSREPRGDTQYF. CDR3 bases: TGTGCCAGCAGCCGGGAGCCTCGGGGAGATACGCAGTATTTT.

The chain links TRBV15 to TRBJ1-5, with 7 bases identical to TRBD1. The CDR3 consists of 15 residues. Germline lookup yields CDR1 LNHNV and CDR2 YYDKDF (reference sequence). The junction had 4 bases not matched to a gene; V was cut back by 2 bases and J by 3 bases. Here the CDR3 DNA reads TGTGCCACCAGCAGATCCGACAGGGCCAATCAGCCCCAGCATTTT. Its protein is CATSRSDRANQPQHF.

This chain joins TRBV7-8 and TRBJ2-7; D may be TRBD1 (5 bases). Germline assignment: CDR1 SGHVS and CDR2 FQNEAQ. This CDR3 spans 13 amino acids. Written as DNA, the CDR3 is TGTGCCAGCAGCTTAGCGCGTGGGGCATTGGCCAACGTC. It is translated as CASSLARGALANV.

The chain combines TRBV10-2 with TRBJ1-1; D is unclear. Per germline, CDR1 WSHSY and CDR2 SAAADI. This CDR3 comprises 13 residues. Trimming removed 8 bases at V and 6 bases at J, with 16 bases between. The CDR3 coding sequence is TGCGCCAGCGGTAGGTGGGAGGAATCTGAAGCTTTCTTT. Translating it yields CASGRWEESEAFF.

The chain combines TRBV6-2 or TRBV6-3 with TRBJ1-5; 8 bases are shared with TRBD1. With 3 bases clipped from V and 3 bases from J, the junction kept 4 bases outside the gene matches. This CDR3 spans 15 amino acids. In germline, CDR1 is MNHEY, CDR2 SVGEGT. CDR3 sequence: CASSYGGQVNQPQHF. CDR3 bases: TGTGCCAGCAGTTATGGGGGACAGGTCAATCAGCCCCAGCATTTT.

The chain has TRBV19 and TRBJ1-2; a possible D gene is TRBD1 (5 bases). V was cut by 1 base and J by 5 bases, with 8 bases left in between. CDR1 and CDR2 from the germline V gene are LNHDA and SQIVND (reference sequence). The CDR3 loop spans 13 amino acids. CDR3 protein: CASSIGREYGYTF. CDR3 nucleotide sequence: TGTGCCAGTAGTATAGGCAGGGAATATGGCTACACCTTC.

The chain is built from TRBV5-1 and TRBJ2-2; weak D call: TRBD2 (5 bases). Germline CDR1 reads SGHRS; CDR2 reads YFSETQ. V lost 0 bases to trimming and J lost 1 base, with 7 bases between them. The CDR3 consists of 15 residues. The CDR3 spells CASSLGTRNTGELFF. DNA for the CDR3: TGCGCCAGCAGCTTGGGGACTCGGAACACCGGGGAGCTGTTTTTT.

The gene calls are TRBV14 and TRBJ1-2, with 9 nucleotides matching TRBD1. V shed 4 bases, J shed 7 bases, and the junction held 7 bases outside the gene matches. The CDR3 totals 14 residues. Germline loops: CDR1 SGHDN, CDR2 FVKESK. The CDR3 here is CASSPRQGVGGYTF. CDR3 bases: TGTGCCAGCAGCCCTCGACAGGGGGTAGGTGGCTACACCTTC.

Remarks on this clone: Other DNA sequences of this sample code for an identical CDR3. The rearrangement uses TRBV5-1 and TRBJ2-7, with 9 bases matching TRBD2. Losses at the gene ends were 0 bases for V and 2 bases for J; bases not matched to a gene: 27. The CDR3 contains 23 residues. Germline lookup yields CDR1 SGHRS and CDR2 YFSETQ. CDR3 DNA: TGCGCCAGCAGCTTGGGGGGTCTGGGCAGGGGATTAGCGGGAGCCTCACGCCCCTACGAGCAGTACTTC. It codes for CASSLGGLGRGLAGASRPYEQYF.

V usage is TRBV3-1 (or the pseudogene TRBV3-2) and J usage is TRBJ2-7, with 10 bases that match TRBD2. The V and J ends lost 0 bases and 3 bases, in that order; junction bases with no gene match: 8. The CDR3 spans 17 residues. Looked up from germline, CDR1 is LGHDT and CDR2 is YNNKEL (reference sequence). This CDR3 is CASSQDERLAGGYEQYV. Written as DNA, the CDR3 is TGTGCCAGCAGCCAAGATGAACGACTAGCGGGTGGCTACGAGCAGTACGTC.

The CDR3 bases are TGTGCCAGCAGCTTGGAGGGACCGAACACTGAAGCTTTCTTT. This codes for CASSLEGPNTEAFF. This chain uses TRBV11-3 with TRBJ1-1, with D tentatively TRBD1 (5 bases). The V end lost 3 bases, the J end lost 1 base, and 9 bases lay between the germline ends. The CDR3 consists of 14 residues. The germline gives CDR1 SGHNT, CDR2 YENEEA.

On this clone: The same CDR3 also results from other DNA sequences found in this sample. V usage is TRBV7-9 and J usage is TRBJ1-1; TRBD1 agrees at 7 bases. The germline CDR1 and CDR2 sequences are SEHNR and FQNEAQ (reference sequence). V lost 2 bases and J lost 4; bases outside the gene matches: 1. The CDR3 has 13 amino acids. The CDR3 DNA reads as TGTGCCAGCAGCTTACAGGGGGGCACTGAAGCTTTCTTT. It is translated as CASSLQGGTEAFF.

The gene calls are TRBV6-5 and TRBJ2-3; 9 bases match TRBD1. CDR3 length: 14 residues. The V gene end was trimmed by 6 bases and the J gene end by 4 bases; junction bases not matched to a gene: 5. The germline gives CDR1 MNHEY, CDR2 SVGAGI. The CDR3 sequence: CASRDRGGSDTQYF. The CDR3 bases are TGTGCCAGCAGGGACAGGGGAGGGTCAGATACGCAGTATTTT.

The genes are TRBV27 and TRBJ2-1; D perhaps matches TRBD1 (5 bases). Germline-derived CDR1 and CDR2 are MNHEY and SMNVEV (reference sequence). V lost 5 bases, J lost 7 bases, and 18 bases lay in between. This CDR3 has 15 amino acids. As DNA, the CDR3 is TGTGCCAGCAGTCCACCCGCCGCAGGGTGGAATGAGCAGTTCTTC. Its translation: CASSPPAAGWNEQFF.

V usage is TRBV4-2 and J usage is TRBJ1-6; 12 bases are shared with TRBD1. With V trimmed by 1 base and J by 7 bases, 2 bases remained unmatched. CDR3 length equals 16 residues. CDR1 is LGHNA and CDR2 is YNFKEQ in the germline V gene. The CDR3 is CASSQAGTGGNSPLHF. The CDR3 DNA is TGTGCCAGCAGCCAAGCGGGGACAGGGGGCAATTCACCCCTCCACTTT.